One and the same sample provided the 20 T cell receptor beta chains below, sequenced in a study of identical twins. Using its own MiXCR run on the 5' RACE reads, TCRdb lists one record per CDR3 protein. The profile shows 250,000 or so distinct CDR3 sequences, approximately 6.8% of them singletons. The same specimen was also included in a second study, on yellow fever vaccine responses in identical twins.

The sample consisted of CD8+ T cells sorted from blood. These receptors were obtained from a woman between 18 and 29 years old in good health.

This clonotype has a handful of counts. The CDR3 loop reads CASSWRLAGKETQYF. In nucleotides, the CDR3 is TGTGCCAGCAGCTGGCGACTAGCGGGGAAAGAGACCCAGTACTTC. The chain couples TRBV7-8 to TRBJ2-5, with 11 bases fitting TRBD2. CDR1 and CDR2 from the germline V gene are SGHVS and FQNEAQ. V shed 4 bases and J 3 bases; nucleotides not matched to a gene: 4. CDR3 length: 15 residues.

The chain is built from TRBV10-3 and TRBJ1-2, with D maybe TRBD1 (5 bases). Trimming shortened V by 8 bases and J by 4 bases, and 20 bases separated the two germline ends. Germline V lookup: CDR1 ENHRY, CDR2 SYGVKD. The CDR3 covers 15 residues. The CDR3 region is CAISEGFADPYGYTF. CDR3 in DNA: TGTGCCATCTCTGAGGGGTTCGCCGACCCCTATGGCTACACCTTC.

This clonotype has ten or more counts. The chain couples TRBV3-1 to TRBJ2-2; 11 nucleotides agree with TRBD1. This CDR3 contains 16 residues. Germline V gene data show CDR1 as LGHDT and CDR2 as YNNKEL (reference sequence). Trimming took 0 bases from V and 5 from J; bases not matched to a gene: 2. The CDR3 nucleotides read TGTGCCAGCAGCCAAGAGGACAGGGGGCGGACCGGGGAGCTGTTTTTT. Translation: CASSQEDRGRTGELFF.

The table lists this clonotype with a few counts. The chain has TRBV5-6 and TRBJ2-3; 10 bases fit TRBD2. V gave up 6 bases and J gave up 0 bases; unmatched junction bases: 7. The CDR3 runs to 16 residues. Germline V gives CDR1 SGHDT, CDR2 YYEEEE. The CDR3 loop is CASMLAGETSTDTQYF. Here the CDR3 DNA reads TGTGCCAGCATGCTAGCGGGGGAAACTAGCACAGATACGCAGTATTTT.

This clonotype occurred many times. J is TRBJ1-1 and V is TRBV29-1; D not resolved. Germline V gene data show CDR1 as SQVTM and CDR2 as ANQGSEA. The CDR3 has 12 amino acids. With 6 bases removed from V and 4 bases from J, the gap between germline ends came to 12 bases. CDR3 protein: CSVPSARTEAFF. In DNA form, the CDR3 reads TGCAGCGTCCCCTCGGCCCGCACTGAAGCTTTCTTT.

The chain is built from TRBV20-1 and TRBJ2-7; 9 positions agree with TRBD2. The V gene end was trimmed by 5 bases and the J gene end by 6 bases; junction bases not matched to a gene: 11. The CDR3 is made up of 14 amino acids. Germline V lookup: CDR1 DFQATT, CDR2 SNEGSKA (reference sequence). Written as DNA, the CDR3 is TGCAGTGCTCCCGGGGCTAGCGGGGACGGCGAGCAGTACGTC. Translation gives CSAPGASGDGEQYV.

The table lists this clonotype with many counts. The chain employs TRBV14 and TRBJ1-2; D unresolved. Per the germline V gene, CDR1 is SGHDN and CDR2 is FVKESK. Trimming pared 0 bases from V and 6 bases from J, leaving 14 bases between. The CDR3 has 15 residues. The CDR3 region is CASSQDLNLGNGYTF. For the CDR3, the DNA is TGTGCCAGCAGCCAAGATTTAAACCTGGGGAATGGCTACACCTTC.

This clonotype turned up a few times. This sequence joins TRBV28 and TRBJ2-5; the D is unclear. There are 14 residues in the CDR3. V was cut by 1 base and J by 2 bases, with 8 bases left in between. Germline CDR1 and CDR2: MDHEN and SYDVKM. DNA for the CDR3: TGTGCCAGCAGTTTATTAATACTTCAAGAGACCCAGTACTTC. It encodes CASSLLILQETQYF.

There are a few counts of this clonotype. The chain is built from TRBV6-5 and TRBJ2-7, with 9 bases matching TRBD1. The germline CDR1 and CDR2 sequences are MNHEY and SVGAGI. The CDR3 sequence is 15 residues long. Germline trimming cut 0 bases from V and 1 base from J; bases unmatched to any gene: 1. The CDR3 protein is CASSYSGTGSYEQYF. CDR3 DNA: TGTGCCAGCAGTTACTCCGGGACAGGGTCCTACGAGCAGTACTTC.

This clonotype has at least ten counts. The DNA for the CDR3 is TGCGCCAGCAGCCAAGATCCAGTACAGAAAGAGACCCAGTACTTC. Encoded protein: CASSQDPVQKETQYF. The rearrangement links TRBV4-1 to TRBJ2-5; D is unclear. With 0 bases removed from V and 3 bases from J, the gap between germline ends came to 11 bases. The CDR3 extends over 15 amino acids. The germline V gene has CDR1 MGHRA and CDR2 YSYEKL.

Only a few counts were recorded for this clonotype. The J gene is TRBJ2-7, the V gene TRBV6-9; 8 nucleotides line up with TRBD1. Germline values: CDR1 MNHGY, CDR2 SVAAGI. This CDR3 spans 15 amino acids. V dropped 5 bases and J dropped 4; count of bases not matched to a gene: 10. CDR3 sequence reads: CASSRGTGEGYEQYF. DNA of the CDR3: TGTGCCAGCAGTCGCGGGACAGGTGAAGGGTACGAGCAGTACTTC.

This rearrangement joins TRBV5-1 to TRBJ2-3; D gene uncertain. The CDR3 is 13 amino acids. Trimming stripped 1 base from V and 2 bases from J, with 5 bases between. Germline V lookup: CDR1 SGHRS, CDR2 YFSETQ. In DNA, the CDR3 is TGCGCCAGCAGCTTGTATAACACAGATACGCAGTATTTT. It yields the protein CASSLYNTDTQYF.

This clonotype was seen many times. The chain combines TRBV28 with TRBJ2-7; no definite D call. The CDR3 runs to 17 residues. The germline V gene encodes CDR1 MDHEN and CDR2 SYDVKM. The germline V and J ends were trimmed by 5 bases and 2 bases, with 22 bases remaining between them. As DNA, the CDR3 is TGTGCCAGCAGTCCCCACATCGCTTTCCAATGGGCCTACGAGCAGTACGTC. It is translated as CASSPHIAFQWAYEQYV.

This clonotype was counted only a few times. The chain has TRBV4-1 and TRBJ2-7; D might be TRBD1 or TRBD2, each matching 5 bases. CDR1 is MGHRA and CDR2 is YSYEKL in the germline V gene. Between the trimmed V and J ends, which lost 4 bases and 3 bases, there was a span of 13 bases. The CDR3 runs 14 residues. The CDR3 region is CASSPGPSDYEQYV. CDR3 coding DNA: TGCGCCAGCAGCCCGGGACCATCCGACTACGAGCAGTACGTC.

This clonotype was seen many times. This chain uses TRBV4-2 with TRBJ1-1; no firm D call. Germline values: CDR1 LGHNA, CDR2 YNFKEQ. The CDR3 has 14 residues. Trimming shortened V by 4 bases and J by 0 bases, and 9 bases separated the two germline ends. CDR3 sequence reads: CASSLGKLNTEAFF. CDR3 coding DNA: TGTGCCAGCAGCCTGGGGAAACTGAACACTGAAGCTTTCTTT.

The V and J genes are TRBV11-2 and TRBJ2-7; 9 bases fit TRBD1. The germline CDR1 and CDR2 sequences are SGHAT and FQNNGV. The CDR3 spans 14 residues. The J segment lost 3 bases and the V segment lost 2 bases, leaving 2 bases of the junction unmatched. The CDR3 DNA is TGTGCCAGCAGCTTAAGACAGGGGGACTACGAGCAGTACGTC. Its protein is CASSLRQGDYEQYV.

This clonotype was detected ten times or more. V gene TRBV6-2 or TRBV6-3 combines with J gene TRBJ2-7, with D unresolved. The V end lost 7 bases, the J end lost 0 bases, and 13 bases lay between the germline ends. The length of the CDR3 is 14 residues. In germline, CDR1 is MNHEY, CDR2 SVGEGT. CDR3 coding DNA: TGTGCCAGCAACGCGGAGCCGAGCTCCTACGAGCAGTACTTC. This gives the protein CASNAEPSSYEQYF.

This chain joins TRBV19 and TRBJ1-1, with 7 bases fitting TRBD1. This CDR3 is built from 12 residues. The germline V gene has CDR1 LNHDA and CDR2 SQIVND (reference sequence). V was pared by 10 bases and J by 1 base, with 3 bases of the junction left unmatched. This CDR3 is CATRTGNTEAFF. The CDR3 bases are TGTGCCACCCGGACAGGGAACACTGAAGCTTTCTTT.

The chain links TRBV5-6 to TRBJ1-5, with D possibly being TRBD1 (5 bases). Germline V CDR1 and CDR2: SGHDT, YYEEEE. The CDR3 is made up of 14 amino acids. Trimming cost V 3 bases and J 4 bases, with 11 bases left between them. The CDR3 nucleotides are TGTGCCAGCAGCTCGACAGAAGGTAATCAGCCCCAGCATTTT. Residues: CASSSTEGNQPQHF.

This clonotype was observed many times. The rearrangement uses TRBV10-3 and TRBJ2-1, with D perhaps matching TRBD1 (5 bases). V lost 2 bases and J lost 0, with 5 bases in between. The CDR3 runs 14 residues. CDR1 is ENHRY, CDR2 SYGVKD, per germline. The CDR3 nucleotides read TGTGCCATCAGTGAGGACAGCTCCTACAATGAGCAGTTCTTC. Translation: CAISEDSSYNEQFF.